This paragraph covers one TCR beta chain sequence. Its antigen remains unidentified. The entry originates in a study of T-cell reconstitution after alpha-beta-depleted transplantation in children. This CDR3 contains 14 residues. Losses at the gene ends were 7 bases for V and 0 bases for J; bases not matched to a gene: 6. The germline gives CDR1 SQVTM, CDR2 ANQGSEA. Unique molecular identifiers were used in preparing the TCRbeta library. TCRdb analysed the PCR reads with MiXCR anew, one entry per CDR3 protein. The sample yields some 120,000 distinct CDR3 sequences, about a tenth seen once. Study-level findings and limits: A year had passed since transplant, and T-cell counts and diversity by then came mostly from newly produced T cells. Several hundred expanded graft clones reportedly gave rise to the alpha-beta T cells present about two months after transplant. Several patients had high TCRbeta diversity at day 60; it came from surviving recipient T cells and thymic progenitors.

The gene calls are TRBV29-1 and TRBJ2-4, with 7 bases lining up with TRBD1. The sequence came from a girl less than two years old who had a stem cell transplant for combined immunodeficiency, so the T cells may come from the graft donor. Sequences were derived from PBMCs, mostly from graft donor cells, sampled 180 days after TCRalphabeta/CD19-depleted stem cell transplant. CDR3 region: CSARDSLAKNIQYF. Here the CDR3 DNA reads TGCAGCGCACGGGACAGCTTAGCCAAAAACATTCAGTACTTC.